This entry lists 15 T cell receptor beta chains sequenced from one sample in a study of blood T cells in healthy people across ages. Then a second PCR, running roughly 7 to 11 cycles, was carried out with a sample-barcoded 5' primer and a J-beta primer mix. TCRdb fed the 5' RACE reads into MiXCR, producing one record per CDR3 protein. Of around 690,000 distinct CDR3 sequences in the sample, roughly 53% are singletons; the top ten hold about two fifths. The specimen sequenced was blood. These receptors originate from a man aged 60 to 75 in good health.

The gene calls are TRBV27 and TRBJ2-3; 8 nucleotides agree with TRBD1. V trimming: 8 bases; J trimming: 4 bases; junction bases outside the gene matches: 11. Germline values: CDR1 MNHEY, CDR2 SMNVEV (reference sequence). The length of the CDR3 is 15 residues. In DNA form, the CDR3 reads TGTGCCAGCGGACGGACAGGGCATTGGTCAGATACGCAGTATTTT. It is translated as CASGRTGHWSDTQYF.

The chain combines TRBV12-3 or TRBV12-4 with TRBJ2-1, with TRBD2 matching 9 bases. V was pared by 5 bases and J by 2 bases, with 4 bases of the junction left unmatched. The CDR3 totals 15 residues. CDR3 loop: CASSQGLATYNEQFF. As DNA, the CDR3 is TGTGCCAGCAGTCAGGGACTAGCCACCTACAATGAGCAGTTCTTC.

This clonotype appeared once. The gene calls are TRBV5-1 and TRBJ2-5; 13 bases map to TRBD2. The tail of the sequence fits TRBJ2-1 better, so the J call may be wrong. CDR1 SGHRS and CDR2 YFSETQ come from the germline V gene. This CDR3 has 15 residues. Written as DNA, the CDR3 is TGCGCCAGCGGGACTAGCGGGGTGAACCAAGAGACCCAGTTCTTC. Translation: CASGTSGVNQETQFF.

This clonotype was counted only a few times. V and J are TRBV29-1 and TRBJ2-3; D unresolved. The germline CDR1 and CDR2 sequences are SQVTM and ANQGSEA. This CDR3 has 12 amino acids. V was cut by 2 bases and J by 4 bases, with 7 bases left in between. CDR3 nucleotides: TGCAGCGTTGAATTTGTCGCAGATACGCAGTATTTT. Translated, it gives CSVEFVADTQYF.

This rearrangement joins TRBV20-1 to TRBJ2-5; either TRBD1 or TRBD2 may fit D (6 bases each). The CDR3 is made up of 16 amino acids. Germline V CDR1 and CDR2: DFQATT, SNEGSKA (reference sequence). The V gene lost 0 bases and the J gene lost 5 bases, with 19 bases spanning the gap. CDR3 sequence (DNA): TGCAGTGCTAGAGATAGGAAGGCTAGAGGGGGGGAGACCCAGTACTTC. Translated, it gives CSARDRKARGGETQYF.

A single count supports this clonotype. The J gene is TRBJ1-2, the V gene TRBV5-4; 7 bases line up with TRBD1. The CDR3 consists of 17 residues. J gave up 4 bases and V 0 bases, and 12 bases lay outside the gene matches. Germline assignment: CDR1 SGHNT and CDR2 YYREEE (reference sequence). The CDR3: CASSLGGPRDSGYGYTF. CDR3 nucleotides: TGTGCCAGCAGCTTGGGGGGTCCCCGGGACAGCGGCTATGGCTACACCTTC.

With regard to this clonotype: The conserved phenylalanine or tryptophan is not found at the CDR3 terminus, so this likely reflects a read error. The chain is built from TRBV12-3 or TRBV12-4 and TRBJ2-3, with D unclear. The length of the CDR3 is 12 residues. The ends were cut back, 6 bases at V and 4 bases at J, with 8 bases in the middle. CDR3 sequence: CASRVRPDTQYS. CDR3 DNA: TGTGCCAGCAGAGTGAGACCAGATACGCAGTATTCC.

The chain links TRBV12-3 or TRBV12-4 to TRBJ2-7; tentatively, D is TRBD1 (5 bases). V lost 5 bases and J 6 bases, leaving 11 bases between the germline ends. This CDR3 spans 12 amino acids. This CDR3 is CASSRGLREQYF. In DNA form, the CDR3 reads TGTGCCAGCAGTAGGGGCTTGCGCGAGCAGTACTTC.

For the CDR3, the DNA is TGCAGTGCTAGTCCGGGACACCGTAACTATGGCTACACCTTC. It specifies CSASPGHRNYGYTF. V usage is TRBV20-1 and J usage is TRBJ1-2; D is perhaps TRBD1 (6 bases). The V end lost 3 bases, the J end lost 1 base, and 12 bases lay between the germline ends. The CDR3 consists of 14 residues. Germline CDR1 and CDR2: DFQATT and SNEGSKA (reference sequence).

The J gene is TRBJ2-3, the V gene TRBV20-1, with 9 bases fitting TRBD2. This CDR3 contains 13 residues. The V segment lost 8 bases and the J segment 5 bases; nucleotides outside the gene matches: 8. Germline CDR1 DFQATT, CDR2 SNEGSKA (reference sequence). CDR3 region: CSSKRGAGDTQYF. CDR3 bases: TGCAGTTCGAAGCGGGGGGCAGGAGATACGCAGTATTTT.

V gene TRBV20-1 combines with J gene TRBJ1-2; D is uncertain. Trimming took off 1 base at V and 1 base at J, with 10 bases between the two ends. The CDR3 contains 14 residues. Germline assignment: CDR1 DFQATT and CDR2 SNEGSKA (reference sequence). CDR3: CSARVVQLNYGYTF. DNA for the CDR3: TGCAGTGCTAGAGTCGTACAGCTTAACTATGGCTACACCTTC.

This chain joins TRBV15 and TRBJ2-5; D is unresolved. This CDR3 spans 12 amino acids. Germline V gives CDR1 LNHNV, CDR2 YYDKDF (reference sequence). The V gene lost 3 bases and the J gene lost 13 bases, with 15 bases spanning the gap. The CDR3: CATSSMPPVRYF. DNA for the CDR3: TGTGCCACCAGCAGTATGCCCCCGGTCAGGTACTTC.

This chain joins TRBV5-1 and TRBJ2-3; TRBD1 agrees at 7 bases. Trimming removed 7 bases from V and 5 bases from J; junction bases left unmatched: 10. Germline values: CDR1 SGHRS, CDR2 YFSETQ. The CDR3 runs to 14 residues. CDR3 in amino acids: CASHRGSVQDTQYF. DNA for the CDR3: TGCGCCAGCCACAGGGGAAGCGTCCAAGATACGCAGTATTTT.

The chain recombines TRBV6-1 with TRBJ2-7; the match to TRBD1 covers 9 bases. From germline, CDR1 is MNHNS and CDR2 SASEGT. The CDR3 loop spans 14 amino acids. V trimming: 1 base; J trimming: 3 bases; junction bases outside the gene matches: 1. CDR3 in DNA: TGTGCCAGCAGTGAAGGACAGGGGGTCTACGAGCAGTACTTC. Protein product: CASSEGQGVYEQYF.

This clonotype occurred a few times. The chain has TRBV7-2 and TRBJ1-1; D gene unclear. CDR3 length equals 13 residues. V lost 7 bases and J lost 2, with 11 bases in between. CDR1 SGHTA and CDR2 FQGNSA come from the germline V gene. As DNA, the CDR3 is TGTGCCAGCAACGAGTATTTAAACACTGAAGCTTTCTTT. Translated: CASNEYLNTEAFF.